This T cell receptor (beta chain) appears in the sequencing data of a study of post-analysis software for immune sequencing data (dated by TCRdb to about 2015). The study in broad terms: Disease courses on record covered relapsing-remitting, secondary progressive and progressive-relapsing multiple sclerosis, though some patients had no subtype annotation. A subset of samples was prepared in parallel using single-end sample barcoding, then pooled and co-amplified after Illumina adapter ligation. The multiple sclerosis patient repertoires were compared with 11 previously published healthy control repertoires from donors aged roughly 6 to 27 years.

What the study reported, not specific to this receptor: Significantly lower normalized Chao1 diversity was found in multiple sclerosis patients than in controls, suggesting substantial peripheral T-cell clonal expansion. Patients showed significantly higher frequencies than controls for roughly five TRBV segments, among them TRBV5-6, TRBV5-1 and TRBV20-1. Direct clustering with F measure revealed strong co-clustering of samples prepared in the same batch, which led to a batch-effect correction. The multiple sclerosis patient group was slightly younger than the control group.

The CDR3 spans 16 residues, from the cysteine through the phenylalanine. Only the CDR3 part of the read is kept: 48 bases, read in frame from the first base. Trimming takes 2 bases from V and 10 bases from J, and the germline ends sit 18 bases apart. The germline V gene sets CDR1 to MNHEY and CDR2 to SVGEGT. The library was produced with PCR. Instrument on record: Illumina HiSeq 2500. To reduce PCR and sequencing biases, unique molecular identifiers were incorporated into the TCR beta cDNA libraries. Around 500,000 cDNA molecules were obtained for every 1 to 10 million input T cells, so each molecule roughly corresponded to one T cell. Patient libraries were prepared and sequenced with the same protocol used for the earlier healthy control dataset. Within a given batch, samples were prepared together, multiplexed and sequenced on the same HiSeq lane. Processing in the source paper ran as follows. MIGEC handled the raw barcoded reads, throwing out single-read molecular identifier groups before consensus assembly and CDR3 extraction. Clonotype tables were post-analysed with VDJtools, normalizing diversity by down-sampling all datasets to the smallest sample size. To correct batch-related cross-sample contamination, repertoire overlap clustering matched CDR3 amino acid sequences but not nucleotide sequences. In TCRdb, the public reads were trimmed at Q25 with fastp and aligned with MiXCR, with productive beta chains retained. Duplicate CDR3 protein sequences are folded into a single record with the most common DNA and genes. The V and J calls and clone size come from TCRdb's table, not from the authors' own analysis. This sample holds some 370,000 distinct CDR3 sequences; about a third were observed only once. The ten largest clones capture roughly 12% of the sample.

TCR beta repertoires were profiled from peripheral blood of approximately 13 young patients with multiple sclerosis to demonstrate the VDJtools post-analysis software. Multiple sclerosis patients were children and adolescents aged about 6 to 15 years. As regards this clonotype: Which antigen it targets is not known. It has no much larger one-base neighbor in the sample; base qualities were not kept.

The rearranged segments are TRBV6-2 or TRBV6-3 and TRBJ1-6, with no reliable assignment of the D segment. Sample: blood. The source of this sequence is a girl aged 10 to 17 with multiple sclerosis. The bases read TGTGCCAGCAGTTACAGTCTCAGGCCAGAATCCTCACCCCTCCACTTT. It encodes CASSYSLRPESSPLHF.